The 23 T cell receptor beta chains below all came from one sample that was sequenced in a study of T-cell reconstitution after alpha-beta-depleted transplantation in children. Unique molecular identifiers tagged the TCRbeta library. Using its own MiXCR run on the PCR reads, TCRdb lists one record per CDR3 protein. The repertoire holds roughly 400,000 distinct CDR3 sequences, with about 45% as singletons. This specimen consisted of PBMCs, obtained before TCRalphabeta/CD19-depleted stem cell transplant. The receptors were gathered from a girl aged 2-9 years with aplastic anemia, due to receive a stem cell transplant.

The V and J genes are TRBV28 and TRBJ2-1; D is unclear. CDR3 length equals 12 residues. The V end lost 2 bases, the J end lost 5 bases, and 4 bases lay between the germline ends. CDR1 is MDHEN, CDR2 SYDVKM, per germline. The CDR3 DNA is TGTGCCAGCAGTTTACACAACAATGAGCAGTTCTTC. Its translation is CASSLHNNEQFF.

This chain joins TRBV4-2 and TRBJ2-3; D remains unclear. Germline V gene sequence: CDR1 LGHNA, CDR2 YNFKEQ. V was clipped by 4 bases and J by 8 bases, with 16 bases between them. CDR3 length: 14 residues. The CDR3 reads CASSPSLLGGTQYF. As DNA, the CDR3 is TGTGCCAGCAGCCCCTCCCTTCTAGGCGGTACGCAGTATTTT.

V gene TRBV6-5 combines with J gene TRBJ2-4, with 7 bases lining up with TRBD2. V shed 0 bases and J 9 bases; nucleotides not matched to a gene: 5. Germline-derived CDR1 and CDR2 are MNHEY and SVGAGI. The CDR3 is 14 amino acids. The CDR3 reads CASSYSTSIGIQYF. CDR3 DNA sequence: TGTGCCAGCAGTTACTCGACTAGCATCGGCATTCAGTACTTC.

The rearrangement joins TRBV28 to TRBJ2-7; D tentatively fits TRBD1 or TRBD2 (5 bases each). The CDR3 consists of 14 residues. The germline V gene has CDR1 MDHEN and CDR2 SYDVKM. V lost 10 bases to trimming and J lost 5 bases, with 21 bases between them. The CDR3 loop is CATRTHPRDHEQYF. The CDR3 nucleotides read TGTGCCACCCGAACCCATCCCAGGGACCACGAGCAGTACTTC.

This clonotype was observed many times. The rearrangement joins TRBV5-1 to TRBJ2-7, with D perhaps TRBD2 (6 bases). V shed 4 bases and J shed 3 bases, with 14 bases lying between them. Looked up from germline, CDR1 is SGHRS and CDR2 is YFSETQ. The CDR3 extends over 14 amino acids. CDR3 nucleotide sequence: TGCGCCAGCAGCGGGGACCCGGGGGTCTACGAGCAGTACTTC. Amino acids: CASSGDPGVYEQYF.

The chain links TRBV10-3 to TRBJ2-1; 7 nucleotides align to TRBD1. Germline loops: CDR1 ENHRY, CDR2 SYGVKD. The CDR3 has 12 amino acids. V dropped 6 bases and J dropped 8; count of bases not matched to a gene: 4. CDR3 residues: CAIRSTGDEQFF. Here the CDR3 DNA reads TGTGCCATCAGGTCAACAGGGGATGAGCAGTTCTTC.

This rearrangement joins TRBV7-7 to TRBJ2-1; D is ambiguous. CDR1 is SSHAT and CDR2 is FNYEAQ in the germline V gene (reference sequence). The CDR3 sequence is 16 residues long. V was shortened by 1 base and J by 0 bases, with 10 bases between the two germline ends. The CDR3 coding sequence is TGTGCCAGCAGCTTAGGGAGCCTTAGCTCCTACAATGAGCAGTTCTTC. As protein: CASSLGSLSSYNEQFF.

The CDR3 spells CASSLGWYYNEQFF. For the CDR3, the DNA is TGTGCCAGCAGCTTAGGCTGGTACTACAATGAGCAGTTCTTC. The rearrangement uses TRBV7-6 and TRBJ2-1, with no clear D. There are 14 residues in the CDR3. Trimming shortened V by 1 base and J by 3 bases, and 7 bases separated the two germline ends. The germline V gene encodes CDR1 SGHVS and CDR2 FNYEAQ.

This clonotype was observed many times. The chain carries TRBV20-1 and TRBJ1-1; D not certain. From germline, CDR1 is DFQATT and CDR2 SNEGSKA (reference sequence). The CDR3 is made up of 12 amino acids. V was pared by 3 bases and J by 6 bases, with 11 bases between. CDR3 DNA sequence: TGCAGTGCTAGGGGCCCCGGGGCTGAAGCTTTCTTT. This gives the protein CSARGPGAEAFF.

The chain carries TRBV20-1 and TRBJ1-2, with 7 bases fitting TRBD1. Germline V lookup: CDR1 DFQATT, CDR2 SNEGSKA (reference sequence). The CDR3 has 14 residues. The junction had 5 bases not matched to a gene; V was cut back by 2 bases and J by 2 bases. The CDR3 DNA reads TGCAGTGCTAGACCCGTGACAGGGAACTATGGCTACACCTTC. It codes for CSARPVTGNYGYTF.

This clonotype was seen ten or more times. The gene calls are TRBV29-1 and TRBJ2-3, with D possibly matching TRBD2 (6 bases). CDR1 is SQVTM, CDR2 ANQGSEA, per germline. The CDR3 sequence is 13 residues long. The CDR3 sequence: CSVGTDRADTQYF. As DNA, the CDR3 is TGCAGTGTGGGGACTGACCGCGCAGATACGCAGTATTTT.

CDR3 sequence: CASSLNRADIQYF. The CDR3 nucleotides are TGTGCCAGCAGTTTAAACAGGGCTGACATTCAGTACTTC. This chain uses TRBV27 with TRBJ2-4; possibly TRBD1 for D (6 bases). This CDR3 comprises 13 residues. Germline loops: CDR1 MNHEY, CDR2 SMNVEV (reference sequence). The germline V and J ends were trimmed by 2 bases and 8 bases, with 10 bases remaining between them.

This clonotype was counted ten times or more. The rearrangement links TRBV25-1 to TRBJ2-7; TRBD1 might be the D (5 bases). The V end was cut by 3 bases, the J end by 2 bases, with 14 bases between. CDR1 and CDR2 (germline): MGHDK, SYGVNS. The CDR3 is 15 amino acids. For the CDR3, the DNA is TGTGCCAGCAGTGACCCAGGACATCTAACCTACGAGCAGTACTTC. It translates to CASSDPGHLTYEQYF.

This chain joins TRBV6-2 or TRBV6-3 and TRBJ2-3, with D tentatively TRBD1 (5 bases). V lost 2 bases and J 2 bases, leaving 11 bases between the germline ends. CDR1 is MNHEY and CDR2 is SVGEGT in the germline V gene. The CDR3 sequence is 15 residues long. The CDR3 DNA follows: TGTGCCAGCAGTTACGCGACAGCCTCCACAGATACGCAGTATTTT. Protein sequence: CASSYATASTDTQYF.

The chain carries TRBV5-1 and TRBJ1-1, with TRBD1 identical over 8 bases. The CDR3 is 14 amino acids. V trimming: 4 bases; J trimming: 1 base; junction bases outside the gene matches: 3. Germline lookup yields CDR1 SGHRS and CDR2 YFSETQ. For the CDR3, the DNA is TGCGCCAGCAGCCGGGACAGGCAGAACACTGAAGCTTTCTTT. Protein: CASSRDRQNTEAFF.

This clonotype was picked up many times. This rearrangement joins TRBV20-1 to TRBJ2-7; D may be TRBD1 (6 bases). CDR1 is DFQATT, CDR2 SNEGSKA, per germline (reference sequence). The CDR3 extends over 11 amino acids. Trimming took 6 bases from V and 3 from J, leaving 9 bases between them. CDR3 in DNA: TGCAGTGCGGGGGACATCTACGAGCAGTACTTC. Translated, it gives CSAGDIYEQYF.

The V gene is TRBV4-3, the J gene TRBJ2-1; D is possibly TRBD1 (6 bases). Germline V gene lookup returns CDR1 LGHNA and CDR2 YSLEER. V was trimmed by 0 bases and J by 3 bases, leaving 15 bases between them. The CDR3 totals 17 residues. The CDR3 here is CASSQDEGGAHYNEQFF. DNA of the CDR3: TGCGCCAGCAGCCAAGATGAAGGGGGAGCACACTACAATGAGCAGTTCTTC.

This clonotype turned up a few times. CDR3 sequence reads: CASQGGSYSTDTQYF. CDR3 DNA sequence: TGCGCCAGCCAAGGGGGCAGTTATAGCACAGATACGCAGTATTTT. The chain couples TRBV5-1 to TRBJ2-3; TRBD1 matches 7 bases. The CDR3 has 15 residues. Unmatched junction bases numbered 8, after V lost 7 bases and J lost 0 bases. Germline assignment: CDR1 SGHRS and CDR2 YFSETQ.

Only a few counts were recorded for this clonotype. The chain recombines TRBV20-1 with TRBJ1-1; D perhaps matches TRBD1 (5 bases). The V end lost 3 bases, the J end lost 3 bases, and 11 bases lay between the germline ends. This CDR3 has 13 residues. Germline CDR1 is DFQATT and CDR2 is SNEGSKA (reference sequence). The CDR3 nucleotides are TGCAGTGCTAGCAGGGCTTGGGACACTGAAGCTTTCTTT. This encodes CSASRAWDTEAFF.

This chain uses TRBV20-1 with TRBJ2-1; possibly TRBD2 for D (6 bases). Between the trimmed V and J ends, which lost 1 base and 5 bases, there was a span of 18 bases. Germline V gene lookup returns CDR1 DFQATT and CDR2 SNEGSKA (reference sequence). CDR3 length: 16 residues. In DNA form, the CDR3 reads TGCAGTGCTAGAGGACTAAGCCGGGGGACCCACAATGAGCAGTTCTTC. Its protein product is CSARGLSRGTHNEQFF.

The chain employs TRBV7-6 and TRBJ2-1, with D maybe TRBD1 (5 bases). Germline V gene data show CDR1 as SGHVS and CDR2 as FNYEAQ. The CDR3 is 15 amino acids. Deletions cut 4 bases from V and 9 bases from J, with 19 bases between. CDR3 protein: CASSSDTAPRGEQFF. The CDR3 bases are TGTGCCAGCAGCTCCGACACAGCTCCTAGGGGTGAGCAGTTCTTC.

The chain recombines TRBV12-5 with TRBJ1-4, with D possibly TRBD1 on 5 matching bases. The CDR3 runs 12 residues. Germline loops: CDR1 LGHNT, CDR2 FRNRAP. For the CDR3, the DNA is TGTACCTTCCGGCAGGGCCCTGAAAAACTGTTTTTT. This translates into CTFRQGPEKLFF.

This clonotype was observed a handful of times. The chain is built from TRBV20-1 and TRBJ2-1; 8 nucleotides align to TRBD2. V gave up 4 bases and J gave up 1 base; unmatched junction bases: 9. The CDR3 length is 16 residues. Germline loops: CDR1 DFQATT, CDR2 SNEGSKA (reference sequence). Here the CDR3 reads CSATAGGGGSYNEQFF. The DNA of the CDR3 is TGCAGTGCTACGGCGGGAGGTGGGGGGTCCTACAATGAGCAGTTCTTC.